This T cell receptor beta chain was obtained from a study of T cell repertoires in cytomegalovirus infection. Study at large: TCR beta signatures that were public indicated CMV infection and matching HLA type.

This clonotype was observed a handful of times. Its target is not known. Using its own MiXCR run on the reads, TCRdb lists one record per CDR3 protein. The sample holds a few hundred thousand distinct CDR3 sequences; approximately 46% are singletons and the top ten take around 45%. Overall study findings and caveats: HLA-C-restricted CMV-specific TCR beta clonotypes prevailed in the ex vivo response.

The sequence was collected from a human donor in good health (CMV status not recorded). Some clones in this sample may be carry-over from other donors' samples. The source material was cultured PBMCs, sampled from culture after CMV antigen stimulation.

The CDR3 nucleotides read TGTGCCAGCACCGGACAGACTAGCACAGATACGCAGTATTTT. Amino acid sequence: CASTGQTSTDTQYF. J is TRBJ2-3 and V is TRBV7-2, with D possibly TRBD1 on 6 matching bases. Trimming removed 7 bases at V and 0 bases at J, with 11 bases between. Germline V lookup: CDR1 SGHTA, CDR2 FQGNSA. The CDR3 extends over 14 amino acids.